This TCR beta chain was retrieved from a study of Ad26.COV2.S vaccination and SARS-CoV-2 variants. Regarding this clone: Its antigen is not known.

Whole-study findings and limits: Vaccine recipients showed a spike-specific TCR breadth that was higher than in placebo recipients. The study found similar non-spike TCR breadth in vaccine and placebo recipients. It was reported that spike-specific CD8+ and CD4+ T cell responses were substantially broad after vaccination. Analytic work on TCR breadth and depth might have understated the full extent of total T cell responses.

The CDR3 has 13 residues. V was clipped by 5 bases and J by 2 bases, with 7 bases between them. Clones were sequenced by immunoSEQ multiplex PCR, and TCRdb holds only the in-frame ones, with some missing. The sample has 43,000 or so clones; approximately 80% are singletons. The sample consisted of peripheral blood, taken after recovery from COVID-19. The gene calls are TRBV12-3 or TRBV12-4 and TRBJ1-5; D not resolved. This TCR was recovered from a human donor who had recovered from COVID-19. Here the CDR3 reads CASSPDGNQPQHF. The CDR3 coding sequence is TGTGCCAGCAGTCCCGACGGCAATCAGCCCCAGCATTTT.